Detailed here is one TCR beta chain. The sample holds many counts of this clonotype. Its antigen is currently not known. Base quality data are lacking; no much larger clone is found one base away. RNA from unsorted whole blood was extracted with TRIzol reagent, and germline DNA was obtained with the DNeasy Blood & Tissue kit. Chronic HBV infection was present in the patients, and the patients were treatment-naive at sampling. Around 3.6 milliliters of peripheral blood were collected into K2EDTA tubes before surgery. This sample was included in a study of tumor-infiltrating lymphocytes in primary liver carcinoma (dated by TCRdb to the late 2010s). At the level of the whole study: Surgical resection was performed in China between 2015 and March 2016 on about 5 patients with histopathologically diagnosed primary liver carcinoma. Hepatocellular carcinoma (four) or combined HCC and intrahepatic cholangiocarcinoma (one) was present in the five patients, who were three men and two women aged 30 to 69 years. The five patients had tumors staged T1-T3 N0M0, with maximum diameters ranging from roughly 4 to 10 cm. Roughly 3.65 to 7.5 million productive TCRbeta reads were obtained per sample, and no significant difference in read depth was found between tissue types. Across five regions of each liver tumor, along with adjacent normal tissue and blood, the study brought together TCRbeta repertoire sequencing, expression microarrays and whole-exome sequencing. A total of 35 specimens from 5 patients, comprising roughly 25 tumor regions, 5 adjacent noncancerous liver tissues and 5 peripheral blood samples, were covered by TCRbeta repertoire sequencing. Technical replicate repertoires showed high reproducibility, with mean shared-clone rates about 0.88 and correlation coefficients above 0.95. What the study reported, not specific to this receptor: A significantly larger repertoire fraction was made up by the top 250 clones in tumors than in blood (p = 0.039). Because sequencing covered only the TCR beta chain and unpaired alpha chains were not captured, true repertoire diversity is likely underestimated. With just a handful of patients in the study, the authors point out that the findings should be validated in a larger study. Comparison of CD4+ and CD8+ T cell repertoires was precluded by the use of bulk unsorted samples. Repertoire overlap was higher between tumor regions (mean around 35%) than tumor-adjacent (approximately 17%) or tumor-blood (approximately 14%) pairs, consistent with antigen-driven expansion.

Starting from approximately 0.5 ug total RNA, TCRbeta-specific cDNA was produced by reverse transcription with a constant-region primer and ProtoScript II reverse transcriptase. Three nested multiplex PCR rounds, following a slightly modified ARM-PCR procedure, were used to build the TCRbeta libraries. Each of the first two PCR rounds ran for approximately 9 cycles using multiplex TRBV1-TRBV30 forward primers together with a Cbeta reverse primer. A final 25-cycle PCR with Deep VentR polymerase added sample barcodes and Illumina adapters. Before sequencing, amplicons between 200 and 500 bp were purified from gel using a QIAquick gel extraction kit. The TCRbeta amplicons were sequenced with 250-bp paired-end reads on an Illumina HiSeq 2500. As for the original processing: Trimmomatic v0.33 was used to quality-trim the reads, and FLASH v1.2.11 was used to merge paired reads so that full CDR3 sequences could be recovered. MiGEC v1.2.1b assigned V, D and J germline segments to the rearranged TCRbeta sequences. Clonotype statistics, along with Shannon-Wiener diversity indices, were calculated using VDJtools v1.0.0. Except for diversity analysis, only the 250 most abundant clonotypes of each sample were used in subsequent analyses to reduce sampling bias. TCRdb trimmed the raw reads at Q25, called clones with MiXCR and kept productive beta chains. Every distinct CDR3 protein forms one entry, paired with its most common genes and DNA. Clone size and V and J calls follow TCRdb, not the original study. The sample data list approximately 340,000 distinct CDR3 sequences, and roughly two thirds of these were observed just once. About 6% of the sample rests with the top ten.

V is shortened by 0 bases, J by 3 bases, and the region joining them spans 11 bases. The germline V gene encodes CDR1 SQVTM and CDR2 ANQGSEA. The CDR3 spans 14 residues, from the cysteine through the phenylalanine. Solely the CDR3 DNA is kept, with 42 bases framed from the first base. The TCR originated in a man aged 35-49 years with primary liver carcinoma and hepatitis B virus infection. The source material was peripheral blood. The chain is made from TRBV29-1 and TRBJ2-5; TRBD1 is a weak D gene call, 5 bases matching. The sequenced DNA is TGCAGCGTTGAAGATCTTCGCAGGGAAGAGACCCAGTACTTC. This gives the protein CSVEDLRREETQYF.